These T cell receptor beta chains were read from a single sample in a study of cytomegalovirus exposure and HLA in healthy donors. TCRdb's table, derived via immunoSEQ multiplex PCR, lists solely in-frame clones and lacks some. The sample lists 120,000 to 150,000 clones; around 87% were seen once. Sequencing was done on a sample of PBMCs. The receptors derive from a man aged 18 to 30 in good health and CMV-seropositive. Both conserved end residues are part of each CDR3. A D gene is named only where the DNA matches it firmly. Expanded clones are given a class, and other clones once, few, many or no size at all.

v_gene	j_gene	abundance	d_gene	CDR3aa	CDR3nt
TRBV19	TRBJ2-5	-	TRBD2	CASSRLAGEETQYF	TGTGCCAGTAGTAGGCTAGCGGGGGAAGAGACCCAGTACTTC
TRBV25-1	TRBJ1-1	-	TRBD1	CASSGWTGGNTEAFF	TGTGCCAGCAGTGGGTGGACAGGTGGGAACACTGAAGCTTTCTTT
TRBV9	TRBJ2-3	-	-	CASSAGQTEVGTQYF	TGTGCCAGCAGCGCCGGACAGACCGAGGTTGGTACGCAGTATTTT
TRBV15	TRBJ2-7	-	TRBD1	CATSRRPGQGAVSYEQYF	TGTGCCACCAGCAGAAGACCGGGACAGGGGGCAGTCTCCTACGAGCAGTACTTC
TRBV6-1	TRBJ2-2	-	TRBD1	CANGQGGSTGELFF	TGTGCCAACGGACAGGGGGGAAGCACCGGGGAGCTGTTTTTT
TRBV15	TRBJ1-1	-	TRBD1	CATSRVSGTGTEAFF	TGTGCCACCAGCAGGGTATCCGGGACAGGGACTGAAGCTTTCTTT
TRBV19	TRBJ2-7	few	-	CASSIEAFQTYEQYF	TGTGCCAGTAGTATCGAGGCGTTTCAGACCTACGAGCAGTACTTC
TRBV29-1	TRBJ2-7	-	TRBD1	CSVEDDRGPDYEQYF	TGCAGCGTTGAAGATGACAGGGGTCCGGACTACGAGCAGTACTTC
TRBV6-1	TRBJ1-1	-	-	CASSRQVSTEAFF	TGTGCCAGCAGCCGACAGGTGTCCACTGAAGCTTTCTTT
TRBV11-3	TRBJ2-7	-	-	CASSYDTQGYEQYF	TGTGCCAGCAGTTATGATACGCAGGGTTACGAGCAGTACTTC
TRBV27	TRBJ1-1	few	TRBD1	CASKPTGGGTEAFF	TGTGCCAGCAAACCGACAGGGGGCGGAACTGAAGCTTTCTTT
TRBV5-1	TRBJ2-3	once	TRBD2	CASSPKREMGTDTQYF	TGCGCCAGCAGCCCGAAGCGGGAGATGGGAACAGATACGCAGTATTTT
TRBV5-1	TRBJ2-1	-	TRBD2	CASSPVAGKYNEQFF	TGCGCCAGCAGCCCCGTAGCGGGAAAATACAATGAGCAGTTCTTC
TRBV7-2	TRBJ1-3	-	-	CASSVRRGRILSGNTIYF	TGTGCCAGCAGCGTCCGGCGGGGGCGGATTCTCTCTGGAAACACCATATATTTT
TRBV27	TRBJ2-1	-	TRBD2	CASSSRLSGRPNEQFF	TGTGCCAGCAGTTCCCGCTTAAGCGGGAGGCCCAATGAGCAGTTCTTC
TRBV5-6	TRBJ1-3	-	-	CASSLGLSKSSGNTIYF	TGTGCCAGCAGCTTAGGACTTTCCAAGAGCTCTGGAAACACCATATATTTT
TRBV7-6	TRBJ1-4	-	TRBD1	CASGGLQGRGEKLFF	TGTGCCAGCGGCGGTCTACAGGGGAGAGGGGAAAAACTGTTTTTT
TRBV11-2	TRBJ1-4	once	TRBD1	CASSINRGPNEKLFF	TGTGCCAGCAGCATAAACAGGGGGCCGAATGAAAAACTGTTTTTT
TRBV5-1	TRBJ1-1	-	TRBD1	CASSLTHGQDQAFF	TGCGCCAGCAGCTTAACCCATGGACAGGATCAAGCTTTCTTT
TRBV18	TRBJ1-6	-	-	CASSPETGSSPLHF	TGTGCCAGCTCACCAGAGACAGGTTCTTCACCCCTCCACTTT
TRBV13	TRBJ1-1	-	-	CASSFPWGHEAFF	TGTGCCAGCAGCTTCCCGTGGGGGCATGAAGCTTTCTTT
TRBV7-8	TRBJ2-3	-	TRBD2	CASSTGTSGVTDTQYF	TGTGCCAGCAGCACGGGGACTAGCGGGGTAACGGATACGCAGTATTTT
TRBV2	TRBJ2-7	-	TRBD1	CASSAGTGVYEQYF	TGTGCCAGCAGTGCCGGGACAGGGGTGTACGAGCAGTACTTC
TRBV5-1	TRBJ1-1	once	-	CASSSQGGNTEAFF	TGCGCCAGCAGCTCCCAGGGAGGGAACACTGAAGCTTTCTTT
TRBV6-6	TRBJ2-1	-	TRBD1	CASSVQGRINEQFF	TGTGCCAGCAGCGTACAGGGGCGGATTAATGAGCAGTTCTTC
TRBV11-2	TRBJ2-3	-	-	CASSFGLGLVTQYF	TGTGCCAGCAGCTTCGGACTGGGATTAGTTACGCAGTATTTT
TRBV7-7	TRBJ2-7	-	-	CASSLGQKYEQYF	TGTGCCAGCAGCTTAGGGCAAAAATACGAGCAGTACTTC
TRBV14	TRBJ2-7	-	TRBD2	CASSHLAGSYEQYF	TGTGCCAGCAGCCACCTAGCGGGATCCTACGAGCAGTACTTC
TRBV6-5	TRBJ1-1	once	-	CASSYQPQINTEAFF	TGTGCCAGCAGTTACCAACCACAGATTAACACTGAAGCTTTCTTT
TRBV27	TRBJ1-5	once	TRBD1	CASSRRGQPGVQNQPQHF	TGTGCCAGCAGTCGTAGGGGACAGCCTGGCGTACAGAATCAGCCCCAGCATTTT
TRBV25-1	TRBJ2-7	once	-	CASRATNGYEQYF	TGTGCCAGCAGGGCAACTAACGGGTACGAGCAGTACTTC
TRBV5-1	TRBJ2-7	once	-	CASRMGGPYEQYF	TGCGCCAGCAGGATGGGGGGACCCTACGAGCAGTACTTC
TRBV4-1	TRBJ2-2	-	TRBD2	CASSQVGLAGAGTGELFF	TGCGCCAGCAGCCAAGTCGGACTAGCGGGCGCGGGCACCGGGGAGCTGTTTTTT
TRBV10-3	TRBJ1-1	-	TRBD1	CAISANFGTENTEAFF	TGTGCCATCAGTGCGAACTTCGGGACAGAGAACACTGAAGCTTTCTTT
TRBV28	TRBJ1-2	-	TRBD1	CASREGQEYGYTF	TGTGCCAGCAGGGAAGGACAGGAGTATGGCTACACCTTC
TRBV7-9	TRBJ1-5	-	TRBD1	CASSLGGTENQPQHF	TGTGCCAGCAGCTTAGGCGGGACAGAAAATCAGCCCCAGCATTTT
TRBV5-1	TRBJ2-1	-	TRBD1	CASSLGTGDNEQFF	TGCGCCAGCAGCTTGGGGACAGGAGACAATGAGCAGTTCTTC
TRBV7-8	TRBJ2-7	-	-	CASSLGGGGFYEQYF	TGTGCCAGCAGCTTAGGGGGGGGCGGATTTTACGAGCAGTACTTC
TRBV4-1	TRBJ1-5	-	-	CASSQERYGQPQHF	TGCGCCAGCAGCCAAGAACGGTACGGTCAGCCCCAGCATTTT
TRBV29-1	TRBJ2-3	-	-	CSDTGSSTDTQYF	TGCAGCGATACAGGGTCCAGCACAGATACGCAGTATTTT
TRBV6-5	TRBJ1-2	-	-	CASSYFARGGYTF	TGTGCCAGCAGTTACTTTGCCAGGGGTGGCTACACCTTC
TRBV30	TRBJ1-6	once	-	CAWTRVDSRLFPPLHF	TGTGCCTGGACTCGGGTTGACAGTCGCCTTTTTCCACCCCTCCACTTT
TRBV15	TRBJ2-7	-	-	CATSRDQVGSYEQYF	TGTGCCACCAGCAGAGATCAGGTCGGGAGCTACGAGCAGTACTTC
TRBV5-1	TRBJ2-3	-	TRBD2	CASSTGLVGTDTQYF	TGCGCCAGCAGCACGGGACTAGTCGGCACAGATACGCAGTATTTT
TRBV2	TRBJ2-5	once	-	CASSRVEETQYF	TGTGCCAGCAGCAGGGTTGAAGAGACCCAGTACTTC
TRBV5-4	TRBJ1-2	-	TRBD1	CASSLNRGNYGYTF	TGTGCCAGCAGCTTGAACAGGGGAAACTATGGCTACACCTTC
TRBV30	TRBJ2-5	-	TRBD2	CAWSVTSGGWYQETQYF	TGTGCCTGGAGTGTAACTAGCGGGGGTTGGTACCAAGAGACCCAGTACTTC
TRBV14	TRBJ2-4	-	TRBD1	CASSQAPRPGQITNIQYF	TGTGCCAGCAGCCAAGCCCCTCGACCGGGACAGATTACAAACATTCAGTACTTC
TRBV18	TRBJ2-7	-	-	CASSPQGRGPYEQYF	TGTGCCAGCTCACCGCAGGGGCGAGGGCCCTACGAGCAGTACTTC
TRBV30	TRBJ2-1	-	TRBD2	CAWSGTSDEQFF	TGTGCCTGGAGTGGAACTAGCGATGAGCAGTTCTTC
TRBV11-2	TRBJ1-1	-	TRBD1	CASSSLDRVGEAFF	TGTGCCAGCAGCTCGCTGGACAGGGTTGGTGAAGCTTTCTTT
TRBV10-2	TRBJ2-3	few	-	CASSVELKSADTQYF	TGCGCCAGCAGCGTAGAACTGAAATCGGCAGATACGCAGTATTTT
TRBV6-1	TRBJ2-1	-	TRBD2	CASSDITRDYSRNEQFF	TGTGCCAGCAGTGACATAACCCGGGACTACTCGAGGAATGAGCAGTTCTTC
TRBV11-2	TRBJ1-2	-	-	CASSLAAAPYGYTF	TGTGCCAGCAGCTTAGCGGCGGCCCCCTATGGCTACACCTTC
TRBV19	TRBJ2-1	-	TRBD1	CASSNRDREYNEQFF	TGTGCCAGTAGCAACCGGGACAGGGAGTACAATGAGCAGTTCTTC
TRBV27	TRBJ2-7	few	-	CASSNRGRALDEQYF	TGTGCCAGCAGCAACAGGGGGAGGGCGCTTGACGAGCAGTACTTC